The 15 T cell receptor beta chains below were found in one sample sequenced in a study of blood T cell repertoires in COVID-19. Clones were sequenced by immunoSEQ multiplex PCR, and TCRdb holds only the in-frame ones, with some missing. Here the sample spans approximately 150,000 clones, about four fifths being singletons. The sample taken for sequencing was peripheral blood. All receptors come from a man between 65 and 85 years old who had recovered from COVID-19.

This clone has more than one count but fewer than ten. J is TRBJ1-1 and V is TRBV7-3, with no clear D. This CDR3 comprises 14 residues. CDR1 SGHTA and CDR2 FQGTGA come from the germline V gene. The V and J ends lost 2 bases and 5 bases respectively, with 12 bases between them. The CDR3 nucleotides read TGTGCCAGCAGCTTAGGGCCGGGGTGGACTGAAGCTTTCTTT. Its translation: CASSLGPGWTEAFF.

This clone came up a few times. The chain's CDR3 is CASRRTGKNIQYF. The DNA of the CDR3 is TGTGCCAGCAGACGGACAGGGAAAAACATTCAGTACTTC. This rearrangement joins TRBV14 to TRBJ2-4, with 8 nucleotides matching TRBD1. The germline V gene has CDR1 SGHDN and CDR2 FVKESK. The CDR3 is 13 residues long. Trimming at V came to 6 bases and at J to 4 bases, leaving 2 bases not matched to a gene.

The rearrangement uses TRBV15 and TRBJ1-2; 11 bases line up with TRBD1. Germline-derived CDR1 and CDR2 are LNHNV and YYDKDF (reference sequence). J was trimmed by 4 bases and V by 7 bases; bases with no gene match: 5. CDR3 size: 14 residues. The CDR3 DNA reads TGTGCCACCACCCGGGACAGGGGGGGCTATGGCTACACCTTC. It yields the protein CATTRDRGGYGYTF. The whole variable domain, filled in from reference TRBV15 and TRBJ1-2, reads DAMVIQNPRYQVTQFGKPVTLSCSQTLNHNVMYWYQQKSSQAPKLLFHYYDKDFNNEADTPDNFQSRRPNTSFCFLDIRSPGLGDTAMYLCATTRDRGGYGYTFGSGTRLTVV.

The chain is built from TRBV10-2 and TRBJ1-3; tentatively, D is TRBD1 (6 bases). V was trimmed by 4 bases and J by 0 bases, leaving 16 bases between them. CDR3 length: 17 residues. Per the germline V gene, CDR1 is WSHSY and CDR2 is SAAADI. The CDR3 DNA follows: TGCGCCAGCAGTGGGGAACGAGGGGGTGACTCTGGAAACACCATATATTTT. The encoded protein is CASSGERGGDSGNTIYF.

The chain uses TRBV5-8 and TRBJ2-7; 7 bases line up with TRBD1. V trimming: 4 bases; J trimming: 7 bases; junction bases outside the gene matches: 11. This CDR3 contains 14 residues. The germline V gene encodes CDR1 SGHTS and CDR2 YDEGEE. The CDR3: CASSRRQGRGEQYF. The CDR3, as DNA: TGTGCCAGCAGCCGTCGACAGGGTCGAGGGGAGCAGTACTTC.

V and J are TRBV9 and TRBJ2-4; weak D call: TRBD1 (6 bases). This CDR3 has 14 amino acids. The germline V gene has CDR1 SGDLS and CDR2 YYNGEE. The V end was cut by 3 bases, the J end by 1 base, with 8 bases between. The CDR3 sequence: CASSAGVAKNIQYF. CDR3 coding DNA: TGTGCCAGCAGCGCAGGGGTTGCCAAAAACATTCAGTACTTC.

This clone was observed a handful of times. V usage is TRBV27 and J usage is TRBJ2-7; D call uncertain. The CDR3 contains 16 residues. Trimming cost V 6 bases and J 0 bases, with 18 bases left between them. Germline-derived CDR1 and CDR2 are MNHEY and SMNVEV (reference sequence). This CDR3 is CASSPLGGQSSYEQYF. CDR3 coding DNA: TGTGCCAGCAGCCCCCTCGGCGGCCAGAGCTCCTACGAGCAGTACTTC.

This clone was observed once. CDR3 sequence reads: CASSQGTAQETQYF. In DNA form, the CDR3 reads TGTGCCAGCAGTCAGGGCACAGCCCAAGAGACCCAGTACTTC. The chain is built from TRBV27 and TRBJ2-5; weak D call: TRBD1 (5 bases). Germline CDR1 reads MNHEY; CDR2 reads SMNVEV (reference sequence). Trimming took 5 bases from V and 1 from J, leaving 11 bases between them. CDR3 length: 14 amino acids.

Details on this clone: This sample includes further DNA sequences coding for the same CDR3. The rearrangement uses TRBV28 and TRBJ1-5; TRBD1 agrees at 7 bases. This CDR3 has 13 residues. After removal of 6 bases from V and 5 bases from J, the junction contained 4 bases not matched to a gene. CDR1 MDHEN and CDR2 SYDVKM come from the germline V gene. The CDR3 is CASRRQGDQPQHF. In DNA, the CDR3 is TGTGCCAGCAGACGACAGGGAGATCAGCCCCAGCATTTT.

J is TRBJ2-1 and V is TRBV7-9, with 7 nucleotides matching TRBD2. The CDR3 sequence is 12 residues long. Germline loops: CDR1 SEHNR, CDR2 FQNEAQ (reference sequence). Unmatched junction bases numbered 8, after V lost 6 bases and J lost 12 bases. The CDR3 spells CASRDSSGRQFF. The CDR3 bases are TGTGCCAGCAGGGACTCTAGCGGCCGGCAGTTCTTC.

V is TRBV7-9 and J is TRBJ1-4, with 7 bases identical to TRBD1. V lost 2 bases, J lost 7 bases, and 16 bases stayed unmatched. CDR1 and CDR2 (germline): SEHNR, FQNEAQ (reference sequence). The CDR3 has 18 amino acids. For the CDR3, the DNA is TGTGCCAGCAGCTTAACCCTCCCCCGACAGGGCGGTAGTGAAAAACTGTTTTTT. Its translation: CASSLTLPRQGGSEKLFF.

The chain has TRBV5-6 and TRBJ2-1, with 7 positions matching TRBD1. CDR3 length equals 16 residues. Germline V gene data show CDR1 as SGHDT and CDR2 as YYEEEE. Trimming at V came to 0 bases and at J to 2 bases, leaving 5 bases not matched to a gene. DNA for the CDR3: TGTGCCAGCAGCTTGGTCGGACAGGAGCCCTACAATGAGCAGTTCTTC. It codes for CASSLVGQEPYNEQFF.

The chain joins TRBV29-1 to TRBJ2-3; D may be TRBD2 (6 bases). V gave up 5 bases and J gave up 2 bases, with 17 bases separating them. Germline CDR1 is SQVTM and CDR2 is ANQGSEA. The CDR3 runs to 15 residues. The CDR3 spells CSVSLRAGSTDTQYF. The CDR3 nucleotides are TGCAGCGTTTCCCTCCGGGCGGGGTCCACAGATACGCAGTATTTT.

The rearrangement uses TRBV25-1 and TRBJ2-7, with D possibly being TRBD2 (5 bases). The CDR3 sequence is 15 residues long. The germline V gene encodes CDR1 MGHDK and CDR2 SYGVNS. V lost 6 bases to trimming and J lost 5 bases, with 20 bases between them. Here the CDR3 DNA reads TGTGCCAGCAGCGGCCTTTTGGGGAGTGTAGACGAGCAGTACTTC. This gives the protein CASSGLLGSVDEQYF.

This clone is classed as medium-sized. Other nucleotide sequences in the sample specify the same CDR3. The rearrangement links TRBV5-1 to TRBJ2-5, with 9 positions matching TRBD1. CDR3 size: 15 residues. CDR1 and CDR2 (germline): SGHRS, YFSETQ. The V segment lost 2 bases and the J segment 5 bases; nucleotides outside the gene matches: 7. The CDR3 loop is CASSFLGQGGETQYF. CDR3 DNA sequence: TGCGCCAGCAGCTTCCTGGGACAGGGCGGCGAGACCCAGTACTTC.